The rows below give T cell receptor beta chains drawn from one sample of a study of technical replicates of blood from several donors. Assay: immunoSEQ multiplex PCR; the TCRdb copy retains only in-frame clones and omits some. The top ten clones hold roughly 0.16% of a sample with tens of thousands of clones, nearly 98% of them seen once. Sequenced sample: T cells isolated from PBMCs. These receptor sequences come from a human donor in good health. Each CDR3 is given with its conserved first and last residue. Fields, in order: V gene, J gene, clone size, D gene, CDR3 DNA, CDR3 protein. The D gene is left open where the match is weak. Where a row states a size, it is once, few, many or the class of an expanded clone; other rows omit it.

TRBV6-6,TRBJ2-7,-,-,TGTGCCAGCAGTTACCCACGGCAGGGGTACGAGCAGTACTTC,CASSYPRQGYEQYF
TRBV19,TRBJ1-5,-,TRBD1,TGTGCCAGTAGTCCCAGGGACAGGGAAAATCAGCCCCAGCATTTT,CASSPRDRENQPQHF
TRBV30,TRBJ1-2,-,-,TGTGCTCATAAAACAGGGTGGAATGGCTACACCTTC,CAHKTGWNGYTF
TRBV5-4,TRBJ1-3,-,TRBD1,TGTGCCAGCAGCTCGGGGACAGGGGGGCACTCTGGAAACACCATATATTTT,CASSSGTGGHSGNTIYF
TRBV29-1,TRBJ2-1,-,TRBD2,TGCAGCGTTGAAGTCCTAGCGGGAGGGGACAATGAGCAGTTCTTC,CSVEVLAGGDNEQFF
TRBV28,TRBJ2-1,once,-,TGTGCCAGCAGTTTACGGAGCAATGAGCAGTTCTTC,CASSLRSNEQFF
TRBV9,TRBJ2-5,-,TRBD2,TGTGCCAGCAGCGGAAGCGGGAGTCTCCAAGAGACCCAGTACTTC,CASSGSGSLQETQYF
TRBV28,TRBJ2-2,-,TRBD2,TGTGCCAGCAGTTTATTTTCGGGAGGCCCTCCCGGGGAGCTGTTTTTT,CASSLFSGGPPGELFF
TRBV25-1,TRBJ2-1,-,-,TGTGCCAGCAGTGAACTTAATGAGCAGTTCTTC,CASSELNEQFF
TRBV19,TRBJ1-5,-,-,TGTGCCAGTAAAGGGGATCAAGGGCAGCCCCAGCATTTT,CASKGDQGQPQHF
TRBV2,TRBJ1-1,-,-,TGTGCCAGCAGAGGCGACATGAACACTGAAGCTTTCTTT,CASRGDMNTEAFF
TRBV6-1,TRBJ1-2,once,TRBD1,TGTGCCAGCAGTGAAGGGACAGGTCTAAACTATGGCTACACCTTC,CASSEGTGLNYGYTF
TRBV11-2,TRBJ2-3,-,-,TGTGCCAGCAGCTTCGTCAGAGATACGCAGTATTTT,CASSFVRDTQYF
TRBV25-1,TRBJ1-1,-,-,TGTGCCAGCAGTTATAGGAACACTGAAGCTTTCTTT,CASSYRNTEAFF
TRBV15,TRBJ2-3,-,TRBD1,TGTGCCACCAGTGGGACAGGGGTCACAGATACGCAGTATTTT,CATSGTGVTDTQYF
TRBV11-3,TRBJ1-4,-,TRBD1,TGTGCCAGCAGCGATCCGGGACAGGGGGGAGAAAAACTGTTTTTT,CASSDPGQGGEKLFF
TRBV7-9,TRBJ2-7,-,-,TGTGCCTCCGTGGAGGGGTTCGGCGAGCAGTACTTC,CASVEGFGEQYF
TRBV18,TRBJ2-7,-,TRBD1,TGTGCCAGCTCCCAAACAGGGGCCTCCTACGAGCAGTACTTC,CASSQTGASYEQYF
TRBV7-9,TRBJ2-2,-,-,TGTGCCAGCAGCTTAGATTTCGGGGTAACCGGGGAGCTGTTTTTT,CASSLDFGVTGELFF
TRBV18,TRBJ2-7,-,TRBD1,TGTGCCAGCTCTCGGGACAGTAACCACGAGCAGTACTTC,CASSRDSNHEQYF
TRBV6-1,TRBJ2-7,-,-,TGTGCCAGCAGTGAAGCTGATCCCGCCGGAGGGTCCTACGAGCAGTACTTC,CASSEADPAGGSYEQYF
TRBV7-9,TRBJ2-7,-,TRBD1,TGTGCCAGCAGCTCGAGGACAGGGGAGGCCCCCTCTTATGGGGAGCAGTACTTC,CASSSRTGEAPSYGEQYF
TRBV2,TRBJ2-7,-,TRBD2,TGTGCCAGCAGGGGGACTAGCGGGGGCTACGAGCAGTACTTC,CASRGTSGGYEQYF
TRBV15,TRBJ2-2,-,-,TGTGCCACCAGCAGACAGGGTAACACCGGGGAGCTGTTTTTT,CATSRQGNTGELFF
TRBV10-3,TRBJ1-5,once,TRBD1,TGTGCCATCAGCGCGACAGGGGGCAATCAGCCCCAGCATTTT,CAISATGGNQPQHF
TRBV29-1,TRBJ2-7,-,-,TGCAGCGTTGAAGGGGCCGTGGGGCCCCTGTTAGAGCAGTACTTC,CSVEGAVGPLLEQYF
TRBV7-2,TRBJ1-1,-,-,TGTGCCAGCAGCTTAGCGCTGTTGAGGGACACTGAAGCTTTCTTT,CASSLALLRDTEAFF
TRBV27,TRBJ2-3,-,-,TGTGCCAGCGGCGACCGACTAGTCCATCGGGATACGCAGTATTTT,CASGDRLVHRDTQYF
TRBV4-1,TRBJ2-1,-,TRBD2,TGCGCCAGCAGCCAAGGACTAGCGAATGAGCAGTTCTTC,CASSQGLANEQFF
TRBV6-4,TRBJ2-4,-,-,TGTGCCAGCAATTGGGACAACCCATTAGCCAAAAACATTCAGTACTTC,CASNWDNPLAKNIQYF
TRBV5-1,TRBJ1-4,-,-,TGCGCCAGCAGTTCCCTGGGCACAACTAATGAAAAACTGTTTTTT,CASSSLGTTNEKLFF
TRBV5-4,TRBJ2-7,-,-,TGTGCCAGCAGCTTGAACGGTGAGGCAGCGTTACGGGACTTC,CASSLNGEAALRDF
TRBV6-5,TRBJ1-2,-,-,TGTGCCAGCAGTTTACGGCCGACAGTGTATGGCTACACCTTC,CASSLRPTVYGYTF
TRBV11-1,TRBJ1-2,-,-,TGTGCCAGCAGCTCAGGATATGGCTACACCTTC,CASSSGYGYTF
TRBV9,TRBJ2-3,-,-,TGTGCCAGCAGCGAGGGGAAACAGGGTACGGGTACGCAGTATTTT,CASSEGKQGTGTQYF
TRBV12-5,TRBJ1-3,-,-,TGTGCTAGTGGTTTGGGTAACGCAGGAGGAAACACCATATATTTT,CASGLGNAGGNTIYF
TRBV9,TRBJ2-3,-,-,TGTGCCAGCAGCGAGGGACTTACCACAGATACGCAGTATTTT,CASSEGLTTDTQYF
TRBV2,TRBJ2-1,-,TRBD2,TGTGCCAGCAGTACAGGACTAGCGGTATACAATGAGCAGTTCTTC,CASSTGLAVYNEQFF
TRBV7-9,TRBJ1-4,-,-,TGTGCCAGCAGCTTAGCCAGGTCGTCGAGCGAAAAACTGTTTTTT,CASSLARSSSEKLFF
TRBV10-3,TRBJ1-1,-,TRBD1,TGTGCCATCAGTGAGTGGGGACAGGGGACCACTGAAGCTTTCTTT,CAISEWGQGTTEAFF
TRBV6-4,TRBJ2-1,once,TRBD2,TGTGAGAATCCGGCTAGCGGGTTATACAATGAGCAGTTCTTC,CENPASGLYNEQFF
TRBV10-2,TRBJ2-7,-,TRBD1,TGCGCCAGCAGTGACCCGGACAGGCCAAGCTCCTACGAGCAGTACTTC,CASSDPDRPSSYEQYF
TRBV28,TRBJ2-5,-,-,TGTGCCAGCAGTTTGCGCGGGATTCGTACGGAGACCCAGTACTTC,CASSLRGIRTETQYF
TRBV5-1,TRBJ2-1,-,TRBD1,TGCGCCAGCAGCGTCGGGACAGGGGATGAGCAGTTCTTC,CASSVGTGDEQFF
TRBV4-1,TRBJ2-5,once,-,TGCGCCAGCAGCCAAGTTCGCAGCGACCTTAGACAAGAGACCCAGTACTTC,CASSQVRSDLRQETQYF
TRBV6-5,TRBJ2-6,-,-,TGTGCCAGCAGTTACATCAGGGCTGGGGCCAACGTCCTGACTTTC,CASSYIRAGANVLTF
TRBV4-1,TRBJ2-7,-,-,TGCGCCAGCAGCCAAGTGGGGGGAGGGGGTACGTACGAGCAGTACTTC,CASSQVGGGGTYEQYF
TRBV6-5,TRBJ1-1,-,-,TGTGCCAGCAGTTACGTTGGACAGAACACTGAAGCTTTCTTT,CASSYVGQNTEAFF
TRBV27,TRBJ2-3,-,TRBD1,TGTGCCAGCAGTTCCCGGGGACAGGGGGTAACTAGAGATACGCAGTATTTT,CASSSRGQGVTRDTQYF
TRBV6-1,TRBJ1-5,-,TRBD1,TGTGCCAGCAGTGAAGGGACAGGGGCGCAACAGCCCCAGCATTTT,CASSEGTGAQQPQHF
TRBV2,TRBJ1-1,-,-,TGTGCCAGCAGCCCAGATGAAGTGAACACTGAAGCTTTCTTT,CASSPDEVNTEAFF
TRBV29-1,TRBJ1-5,-,-,TGCAGCGTTGCTGCAGGCAGTGGGTTCGATCAGCCCCAGCATTTT,CSVAAGSGFDQPQHF
TRBV6-6,TRBJ1-5,-,TRBD1,TGTGCCAGCAGGGGGGGGACAGGGGACCAGCCCCAGCATTTT,CASRGGTGDQPQHF